The present TCR beta chain was sequenced within a study of human T cells and chemical hapten exposure. Time point meaning: pre-sensitization, week 0. Treatment given: therapeutic diphenylcyclopropenone sensitization with weekly scalp DPC. Study results and limitations: TCRs at a frequency above 1 in 1000 stayed unchanged with DPC sensitization.

Individual cDNA molecules received unique molecular identifiers in the library. TCRdb re-analysed the RACE reads in MiXCR, keeping a single row per CDR3 protein. The top ten clones hold roughly 1.2% of a sample with fewer than 300,000 distinct CDR3 sequences, almost 8% of them seen once. This clonotype was counted ten times or more. Its antigen is still unknown. The sample consisted of whole blood, taken in connection with sensitization to the hapten diphenylcyclopropenone (DPC). This receptor was obtained from a man aged 18 to 35 with alopecia areata. Some clones in this sample may be carry-over from other donors' samples.

CDR3: CASSQGIASGTGATDTQYF. DNA for the CDR3: TGCGCCAGCAGCCAGGGAATCGCGAGCGGGACAGGGGCCACAGATACGCAGTATTTT. The chain recombines TRBV4-3 with TRBJ2-3, with 10 nucleotides matching TRBD1. The V gene end was trimmed by 3 bases and the J gene end by 2 bases; junction bases not matched to a gene: 14. CDR1 and CDR2 (germline): LGHNA, YSLEER. This CDR3 spans 19 amino acids.